A selection of T cell receptor beta chains follows, all from one sample in a study of PD-1 and CTLA-4 blockade in melanoma. The method was immunoSEQ multiplex PCR; TCRdb's version includes in-frame clones alone and lacks a portion of them. The table includes approximately 17,000 clones, less than 85% detected once. The source material was CD8+ T cells from peripheral blood, sampled from a patient given anti-PD-1 treatment. All receptors derive from a human donor with melanoma. Each CDR3 is given with its conserved first and last residue. The order of the fields is D gene, J gene, clone size, V gene, CDR3 DNA, CDR3 protein. A D gene is named only where the DNA matches it firmly. Not all rows give a size; the values are once, few, many and, for expanded clones, a class.

>-|TRBJ1-1|-|TRBV5-1
TGCGCCAGCAGCTTGGAGATTCCAGGAGAAGCTTTCTTT
CASSLEIPGEAFF
>TRBD2|TRBJ2-3|-|TRBV2
TGTGCCAGCCCAGGACTAGCCGCAGATACGCAGTATTTT
CASPGLAADTQYF
>-|TRBJ2-2|-|TRBV5-1
TGCGCCAGCAGCTTCACTACTCTTGGCGGGGAGCTGTTTTTT
CASSFTTLGGELFF
>TRBD1|TRBJ2-2|once|TRBV29-1
TGCAGCGTAGCCGGGACAGGGGGGAACACCGGGGAGCTGTTTTTT
CSVAGTGGNTGELFF
>TRBD2|TRBJ2-7|few|TRBV9
TGTGCCAGCAAGGAGGGGACTAGCGCTTCCGAGCAGTACTTC
CASKEGTSASEQYF
>-|TRBJ1-1|-|TRBV11-3
TGTGCCAGCAGCTTCACGATGAACACTGAAGCTTTCTTT
CASSFTMNTEAFF
>TRBD2|TRBJ2-1|-|TRBV3-1/TRBV3-2
TGTGCCAGCAGCCATGCCACTAGCGACGCCTACAATGAGCAGTTCTTC
CASSHATSDAYNEQFF
>-|TRBJ1-2|-|TRBV16
TGTGCCAGCAGCCCCACAGGAGCTGAGAGGGCTAACTATGGCTACACCTTC
CASSPTGAERANYGYTF
>-|TRBJ2-1|-|TRBV6-5
TGTGCCAGCAGTTACTCTATGTACAATGAGCAGTTCTTC
CASSYSMYNEQFF
>-|TRBJ1-1|-|TRBV5-1
TGCGCCAGCAGCTTGGCGGGGAACACTGAAGCTTTCTTT
CASSLAGNTEAFF
>-|TRBJ2-3|-|TRBV27
TGTGCCAGCAGTTGGCGGCAGGGACAAGATACGCAGTATTTT
CASSWRQGQDTQYF
>TRBD1|TRBJ1-1|-|TRBV29-1
TGCAGCGTTGGAGACAGGGTGAACACTGAAGCTTTCTTT
CSVGDRVNTEAFF
>-|TRBJ1-2|-|TRBV24-1
TGTGCCACCAGTGGAGGCTATGGCTACACCTTC
CATSGGYGYTF
>-|TRBJ2-7|-|TRBV11-2
TGTGCCAGCAGCCCCCTTTCCTTAGCAGGCTCTTACGAGCAGTACTTC
CASSPLSLAGSYEQYF
>TRBD1|TRBJ2-2|-|TRBV5-4
TGTGCCAGCACCGCGACAGGGGAGAACACCGGGGAGCTGTTTTTT
CASTATGENTGELFF
>-|TRBJ2-7|few|TRBV27
TGTGCCAGCAGTCTACAGGCTTCCGGCAGGGTAGGCGAGCAGTACTTC
CASSLQASGRVGEQYF
>-|TRBJ1-5|-|TRBV15
TGTGCCACCAGCAGAGACCCGGGTACGGTTCAGCCCCAGCATTTT
CATSRDPGTVQPQHF
>TRBD1|TRBJ1-3|-|TRBV5-6
TGTGCCAGCAGACTTGGACAGGCCTCTGGAAACACCATATATTTT
CASRLGQASGNTIYF
>TRBD1|TRBJ1-2|-|TRBV5-6
TGTGCCAGCAGCCCAGGGACAGGGCGGCATGGCTACACCTTC
CASSPGTGRHGYTF